Following are 19 T cell receptor beta chains from one sample sequenced in a study of control samples from healthy donors and cancer patients. The assay was immunoSEQ multiplex PCR, and TCRdb's table has in-frame clones only and misses some. In the table there are about 120,000 clones, about 90% of which are singletons. The sequencing sample was made of blood. These receptors all stem from a man aged 18 to 29 in good health.

The chain combines TRBV4-3 with TRBJ1-5, with a tentative D call TRBD1 (6 bases). The germline gives CDR1 LGHNA, CDR2 YSLEER. V lost 4 bases to trimming and J lost 0 bases, with 7 bases between them. CDR3 length equals 14 residues. As DNA, the CDR3 is TGCGCCAGCAGCCCAGGGGTTAGCAATCAGCCCCAGCATTTT. Translated, it gives CASSPGVSNQPQHF.

The rearrangement links TRBV18 to TRBJ1-2; the D gene is possibly TRBD1 (5 bases). The V end was cut by 2 bases, the J end by 0 bases, with 13 bases between. This CDR3 region has 16 residues. The germline gives CDR1 KGHSH, CDR2 LQKENI. CDR3 protein: CASSPSGAQANYGYTF. In DNA form, the CDR3 reads TGTGCCAGCTCACCAAGCGGGGCTCAGGCTAACTATGGCTACACCTTC.

The V and J genes are TRBV24-1 and TRBJ1-5; possible D gene TRBD1, 5 bases. Germline assignment: CDR1 KGHDR and CDR2 SFDVKD. The germline V and J ends were trimmed by 3 bases and 6 bases, with 14 bases remaining between them. The CDR3 is 15 residues long. Written as DNA, the CDR3 is TGTGCCACCAGTGATCTGAATCAGGGACCTCAGCCCCAGCATTTT. Protein: CATSDLNQGPQPQHF.

V and J are TRBV3-1 (or the pseudogene TRBV3-2) and TRBJ1-2, with 8 bases aligning to TRBD1. The CDR3 spans 15 residues. V lost 2 bases to trimming and J lost 2 bases; unmatched junction nucleotides: 4. The germline gives CDR1 LGHDT, CDR2 YNNKEL (reference sequence). The CDR3 bases are TGTGCCAGCAGCCAAAGGACAGGGTACAACTATGGCTACACCTTC. Residues: CASSQRTGYNYGYTF.

The rearrangement uses TRBV11-3 and TRBJ2-5; a weak D match, TRBD1 (6 bases). The germline gives CDR1 SGHNT, CDR2 YENEEA. Trimming removed 5 bases from V and 5 bases from J, with 12 bases in between. The CDR3 length is 13 residues. The CDR3 region is CASSLGGLETQYF. The CDR3 DNA reads as TGTGCCAGCAGCCTAGGGGGTTTGGAGACCCAGTACTTC.

The genes are TRBV10-1 and TRBJ2-4, with D perhaps matching TRBD2 (5 bases). The CDR3 is 14 amino acids. The germline gives CDR1 WNHNN, CDR2 SYGVQD (reference sequence). V dropped 9 bases and J dropped 2 bases, with 14 bases sitting between them. CDR3 DNA: TGCGCCAGGCAACGCGGGCTCCCCAAAAACATTCAGTACTTC. This encodes CARQRGLPKNIQYF.

The chain has TRBV16 and TRBJ1-2, with 8 positions matching TRBD1. Germline loops: CDR1 KGHSY, CDR2 FQNENV. The length of the CDR3 is 13 residues. Trimming at V came to 3 bases and at J to 4 bases, leaving 1 base not matched to a gene. The chain's CDR3 is CASSQDRVYGYTF. The CDR3 DNA reads TGTGCCAGCAGCCAGGACAGGGTCTATGGCTACACCTTC.

The J gene is TRBJ2-3, the V gene TRBV19; 10 bases fit TRBD2. Germline assignment: CDR1 LNHDA and CDR2 SQIVND (reference sequence). V gave up 1 base and J gave up 7 bases; unmatched junction bases: 5. CDR3 size: 15 residues. The CDR3 sequence: CASSIGLAGLNTQYF. CDR3 in DNA: TGTGCCAGTAGTATAGGACTAGCGGGTTTGAATACGCAGTATTTT.

CDR3 protein: CASSYQGAKGYTF. The CDR3 DNA sequence: TGTGCCAGCAGTTACCAGGGGGCAAAGGGCTACACCTTC. This rearrangement joins TRBV6-2 or TRBV6-3 to TRBJ1-2, with 8 bases lining up with TRBD1. The CDR3 totals 13 residues. Germline V gene sequence: CDR1 MNHEY, CDR2 SVGEGT. Trimming at V came to 2 bases and at J to 8 bases, leaving 4 bases not matched to a gene.

The gene calls are TRBV11-2 and TRBJ1-6, with D possibly matching TRBD1 (5 bases). There are 12 residues in the CDR3. Trimming took off 0 bases at V and 17 bases at J, with 11 bases between the two ends. Germline loops: CDR1 SGHAT, CDR2 FQNNGV. The CDR3 nucleotides read TGTGCCAGCAGCTTAGAAGGGACCCAGATCCACTTT. This translates into CASSLEGTQIHF.

The rearrangement links TRBV28 to TRBJ2-7, with a possible D match to TRBD2 (6 bases). This CDR3 has 12 amino acids. With 7 bases removed from V and 6 bases from J, the gap between germline ends came to 13 bases. Germline V gene sequence: CDR1 MDHEN, CDR2 SYDVKM. The CDR3 DNA sequence: TGTGCCAGCACCCGACTAGAGTCCGAGCAGTACTTC. This codes for CASTRLESEQYF.

The chain carries TRBV10-2 and TRBJ1-1; D is possibly TRBD1 (6 bases). This CDR3 is 11 amino acids long. Germline-derived CDR1 and CDR2 are WSHSY and SAAADI. V was shortened by 3 bases and J by 7 bases, with 6 bases between the two germline ends. The CDR3 sequence is CASSEGGEAFF. The DNA of the CDR3 is TGCGCCAGCAGTGAAGGGGGTGAAGCTTTCTTT.

In this sample, this clone turned up once. V and J are TRBV5-1 and TRBJ2-3, with D perhaps TRBD1 (6 bases). Germline CDR1 SGHRS, CDR2 YFSETQ. The V gene lost 4 bases and the J gene lost 5 bases, with 14 bases spanning the gap. This CDR3 is built from 14 residues. The CDR3 sequence is CASSLGTRGDTQYF. The CDR3 region has the DNA TGCGCCAGCAGCCTGGGGACCAGGGGAGATACGCAGTATTTT. The whole variable domain, filled in from reference TRBV5-1 and TRBJ2-3, reads KAGVTQTPRYLIKTRGQQVTLSCSPISGHRSVSWYQQTPGQGLQFLFEYFSETQRNKGNFPGRFSGRQFSNSRSEMNVSTLELGDSALYLCASSLGTRGDTQYFGPGTRLTVL.

This clone was detected a few times. This rearrangement joins TRBV10-2 to TRBJ2-3; D is possibly TRBD2 (6 bases). The V end was cut by 3 bases, the J end by 14 bases, with 18 bases between. In germline, CDR1 is WSHSY, CDR2 SAAADI. The CDR3 length is 13 residues. This CDR3 is CASSDRGRASVYF. The CDR3 region has the DNA TGCGCCAGCAGTGATAGGGGAAGGGCTAGCGTGTATTTT.

The V and J genes are TRBV19 and TRBJ2-3; 11 bases map to TRBD2. The CDR3 extends over 18 amino acids. Germline lookup yields CDR1 LNHDA and CDR2 SQIVND (reference sequence). Trimming at V came to 4 bases and at J to 2 bases, leaving 11 bases not matched to a gene. In DNA, the CDR3 is TGTGCCAGTAGTAGCCGTTTTGGGACTAGCGGAAACACAGATACGCAGTATTTT. Translated, it gives CASSSRFGTSGNTDTQYF.

V gene TRBV7-2 combines with J gene TRBJ2-1; 7 nucleotides align to TRBD2. The V gene end was trimmed by 5 bases and the J gene end by 3 bases; junction bases not matched to a gene: 10. The CDR3 is made up of 16 amino acids. CDR1 and CDR2 (germline): SGHTA, FQGNSA. The CDR3 here is CASSEQLAEFYNEQFF. CDR3 nucleotides: TGTGCCAGCAGCGAACAGCTAGCGGAGTTCTACAATGAGCAGTTCTTC.

The chain recombines TRBV5-1 with TRBJ1-1; D not certain. V was cut by 4 bases and J by 6 bases, with 22 bases left in between. CDR3 length: 16 amino acids. CDR1 and CDR2 from the germline V gene are SGHRS and YFSETQ. CDR3 protein: CASSHKGMQAFAEAFF. In nucleotides, the CDR3 is TGCGCCAGCAGCCACAAGGGTATGCAGGCGTTCGCTGAAGCTTTCTTT.

The CDR3 region has the DNA TGTGCCAGCAGTCCAGGGACTAGTCGCGAGACCCAGTACTTC. This encodes CASSPGTSRETQYF. This rearrangement joins TRBV27 to TRBJ2-5; TRBD2 aligns across 8 bases. Germline V gene sequence: CDR1 MNHEY, CDR2 SMNVEV (reference sequence). The V gene end was trimmed by 5 bases and the J gene end by 5 bases; junction bases not matched to a gene: 7. CDR3 size: 14 residues.

The gene calls are TRBV28 and TRBJ2-7; D not resolved. Deletions cut 6 bases from V and 4 bases from J, with 10 bases between. The CDR3 covers 12 residues. From germline, CDR1 is MDHEN and CDR2 SYDVKM. The CDR3 DNA reads as TGTGCCAGCAGCCGTATAGGGTACGAGCAGTACTTC. Amino acid sequence: CASSRIGYEQYF.